The clone carrying this T cell receptor (beta chain) was detected once. TCRdb's copy holds only in-frame clones and misses some; the assay was immunoSEQ multiplex PCR. Among 30,000 to 40,000 clones, 91% were seen once, and the ten largest hold less than 7%. Trimming took 2 bases from V and 0 from J, leaving 17 bases between them. The length of the CDR3 is 18 residues. Germline V lookup: CDR1 KGHSH, CDR2 LQKENI. These data originate in a study of blood T cell repertoires in COVID-19. The chain has TRBV18 and TRBJ1-3; D might be TRBD1 (6 bases). The material sequenced was peripheral blood. This TCR came from a woman of 80 years or more with acute or convalescent COVID-19. DNA for the CDR3: TGTGCCAGCTCACCAACCTCCGGGACATTCTACTCTGGAAACACCATATATTTT. Its protein product is CASSPTSGTFYSGNTIYF. Supplemented by reference TRBV18 and TRBJ1-3, the full variable domain reads NAGVMQNPRHLVRRRGQEARLRCSPMKGHSHVYWYRQLPEEGLKFMVYLQKENIIDESGMPKERFSAEFPKEGPSILRIQQVVRGDSAAYFCASSPTSGTFYSGNTIYFGEGSWLTVV.